A single sample gave rise to the 20 T cell receptor beta chains below, sequenced in a study of blood T cell repertoires in COVID-19. Clones were sequenced by immunoSEQ multiplex PCR, and TCRdb holds only the in-frame ones, with some missing. The table shows some 150,000 clones, with around 86% occurring only once. Sequenced material: peripheral blood. These receptors were collected from a woman of 80 years or more in a cohort sampled during active or convalescent COVID-19.

The sample holds one count of this clone. The genes are TRBV10-3 and TRBJ2-2, with a possible D match to TRBD1 (5 bases). CDR3 size: 13 residues. The ends were cut back, 3 bases at V and 7 bases at J, with 9 bases in the middle. CDR1 and CDR2 from the germline V gene are ENHRY and SYGVKD. CDR3 region: CAISEGAYGELFF. The DNA of the CDR3 is TGTGCCATCAGTGAAGGGGCCTACGGGGAGCTGTTTTTT.

The chain employs TRBV5-1 and TRBJ2-5, with 10 nucleotides matching TRBD1. J was trimmed by 3 bases and V by 5 bases; bases with no gene match: 4. Per germline, CDR1 SGHRS and CDR2 YFSETQ. The length of the CDR3 is 14 residues. The CDR3 protein is CASRPGTGEETQYF. DNA for the CDR3: TGCGCCAGCAGACCCGGGACAGGGGAAGAGACCCAGTACTTC.

This chain uses TRBV28 with TRBJ1-6; 8 bases match TRBD1. The CDR3 is 15 amino acids. V lost 6 bases, J lost 10 bases, and 11 bases stayed unmatched. Germline V gene data show CDR1 as MDHEN and CDR2 as SYDVKM. This chain's CDR3 is CASREGQGMVSPLHF. For the CDR3, the DNA is TGTGCCAGCAGAGAAGGACAGGGAATGGTATCACCCCTCCACTTT.

The CDR3 DNA follows: TGTGCCAGCAGCTCCACCTGGGGGGTTAGCACAGATACGCAGTATTTT. This encodes CASSSTWGVSTDTQYF. This chain joins TRBV5-4 and TRBJ2-3; maybe TRBD2 (6 bases). CDR3 length: 16 amino acids. V lost 3 bases to trimming and J lost 0 bases, with 14 bases between them. Germline V gene sequence: CDR1 SGHNT, CDR2 YYREEE (reference sequence).

This clone has only a few counts. This rearrangement joins TRBV28 to TRBJ1-1; TRBD1 might be the D (6 bases). Trimming removed 2 bases at V and 5 bases at J, with 9 bases between. Germline CDR1 reads MDHEN; CDR2 reads SYDVKM. There are 13 residues in the CDR3. Here the CDR3 reads CASSLPGATEAFF. Here the CDR3 DNA reads TGTGCCAGCAGTTTACCAGGGGCGACTGAAGCTTTCTTT. Supplemented by reference TRBV28 and TRBJ1-1, the full variable domain reads DVKVTQSSRYLVKRTGEKVFLECVQDMDHENMFWYRQDPGLGLRLIYFSYDVKMKEKGDIPEGYSVSREKKERFSLILESASTNQTSMYLCASSLPGATEAFFGQGTRLTVV.

The rearrangement uses TRBV19 and TRBJ1-6, with no clear D. Germline loops: CDR1 LNHDA, CDR2 SQIVND (reference sequence). V lost 0 bases and J lost 0, with 9 bases in between. CDR3 length: 17 residues. The CDR3 is CASSIDFSSSYNSPLHF. In nucleotides, the CDR3 is TGTGCCAGTAGTATAGATTTTTCGAGCTCCTATAATTCACCCCTCCACTTT.

This chain connects TRBV2 to TRBJ1-2, with TRBD1 matching over 9 bases. Germline V gene lookup returns CDR1 SNHLY and CDR2 FYNNEI. The CDR3 runs 15 residues. V was clipped by 6 bases and J by 5 bases; unmatched bases: 10. The DNA of the CDR3 is TGTGCCAGCAGCCAAGCCGGGACAGGGACGTATGGCTACACCTTC. It specifies CASSQAGTGTYGYTF.

This clone has only one observation. The J gene is TRBJ1-2, the V gene TRBV6-5; 7 nucleotides line up with TRBD1. V lost 6 bases and J lost 4; bases outside the gene matches: 8. Per germline, CDR1 MNHEY and CDR2 SVGAGI. The CDR3 covers 14 residues. CDR3 sequence reads: CASRPGQRTYGYTF. The CDR3 nucleotides read TGTGCCAGCAGGCCGGGACAGAGAACCTATGGCTACACCTTC.

This clone has just one count. This chain connects TRBV3-1 (or the pseudogene TRBV3-2) to TRBJ1-4, with 9 bases lining up with TRBD1. This CDR3 spans 16 amino acids. The junction had 7 bases not matched to a gene; V was cut back by 0 bases and J by 8 bases. Germline values: CDR1 LGHDT, CDR2 YNNKEL (reference sequence). The CDR3 DNA is TGTGCCAGCAGCCAAGAGTTGACAGGGGGAGGGGAAAAACTGTTTTTT. Encoded protein: CASSQELTGGGEKLFF.

J is TRBJ2-5 and V is TRBV18; no clear D gene. The germline CDR1 and CDR2 sequences are KGHSH and LQKENI. V dropped 6 bases and J dropped 7 bases, with 12 bases sitting between them. The CDR3 has 12 residues. Here the CDR3 reads CASSPPVGTQYF. The CDR3, as DNA: TGTGCCAGCTCCCCCCCTGTCGGGACCCAGTACTTC.

This clone was recorded only once. The rearrangement uses TRBV29-1 and TRBJ1-5; 7 bases line up with TRBD1. V was pared by 4 bases and J by 3 bases, with 6 bases of the junction left unmatched. Germline CDR1 and CDR2: SQVTM and ANQGSEA. This CDR3 has 14 amino acids. This chain's CDR3 is CSVADRAFNQPQHF. In DNA form, the CDR3 reads TGCAGCGTTGCCGACAGGGCTTTCAATCAGCCCCAGCATTTT.

This sequence joins TRBV9 and TRBJ2-2; 11 nucleotides agree with TRBD2. Looked up from germline, CDR1 is SGDLS and CDR2 is YYNGEE. CDR3 length: 16 residues. Unmatched junction bases numbered 4, after V lost 1 base and J lost 5 bases. CDR3 DNA sequence: TGTGCCAGCAGCGTACAACTAGCGGGAGTTACCGGGGAGCTGTTTTTT. This gives the protein CASSVQLAGVTGELFF.

The chain employs TRBV7-5 and TRBJ1-1; the table's D call of TRBD1 was not tested on the DNA. TRBV7-5 is a recognized pseudogene. CDR3 length equals 18 residues. The CDR3 sequence: CARSLAGGTGAANTEAFF. CDR3 in DNA: TGTGCCAGAAGCTTAGCCGGCGGGACAGGGGCGGCGAACACTGAAGCTTTCTTT.

This chain joins TRBV20-1 and TRBJ1-3, with 8 bases lining up with TRBD1. J was trimmed by 2 bases and V by 3 bases; bases with no gene match: 9. Per the germline V gene, CDR1 is DFQATT and CDR2 is SNEGSKA (reference sequence). The CDR3 extends over 16 amino acids. For the CDR3, the DNA is TGCAGTGCTAGTAAAGACAGGGGTGACACTGGAAACACCATATATTTT. Translating it yields CSASKDRGDTGNTIYF.

The chain links TRBV12-5 to TRBJ1-5; 7 nucleotides align to TRBD1. This CDR3 region has 13 residues. V shed 6 bases and J 5 bases; nucleotides not matched to a gene: 4. The germline V gene has CDR1 LGHNT and CDR2 FRNRAP. The CDR3 here is CASGRGVHQPQHF. The CDR3 DNA reads TGTGCTAGTGGCAGGGGGGTTCATCAGCCCCAGCATTTT.

The rearrangement joins TRBV2 to TRBJ1-4, with 11 positions matching TRBD1. This CDR3 is 15 amino acids long. V lost 8 bases to trimming and J lost 4 bases; unmatched junction nucleotides: 6. Germline CDR1 is SNHLY and CDR2 is FYNNEI. The CDR3 nucleotides read TGTGCCAGCGGGGACAGGGGGATGATTAATGAAAAACTGTTTTTT. Translating gives CASGDRGMINEKLFF.

This clone was detected a few times. The CDR3, as DNA: TGTGCCAGCAGTGAAGGACAGGGGGCAGCGGTCGGTAATTCACCCCTCCACTTT. This sequence encodes CASSEGQGAAVGNSPLHF. The chain couples TRBV6-1 to TRBJ1-6; 10 positions match TRBD1. With V trimmed by 1 base and J by 6 bases, 9 bases remained unmatched. The CDR3 has 18 amino acids. Germline CDR1 and CDR2: MNHNS and SASEGT.

The rearrangement links TRBV2 to TRBJ2-1; the D gene is possibly TRBD1 (7 bases). The V gene lost 7 bases and the J gene lost 3 bases, with 13 bases spanning the gap. The CDR3 has 14 amino acids. Looked up from germline, CDR1 is SNHLY and CDR2 is FYNNEI. The chain's CDR3 is CASKPGGLYNEQFF. DNA of the CDR3: TGTGCCAGCAAGCCAGGGGGGCTCTACAATGAGCAGTTCTTC.

In this sample, this clone turned up a few times. The CDR3 sequence: CASSFEGTVGYTF. The CDR3 coding sequence is TGTGCCAGCAGTTTTGAGGGTACGGTCGGCTACACCTTC. The rearrangement joins TRBV12-3 or TRBV12-4 to TRBJ1-2; D gene unclear. The CDR3 sequence is 13 residues long. V lost 3 bases and J 8 bases, leaving 13 bases between the germline ends.

As DNA, the CDR3 is TGTGCCAGCAGCTTAATTTCGACAGAGCAGTTCTTC. This gives the protein CASSLISTEQFF. The chain has TRBV11-3 and TRBJ2-1; D is uncertain. This CDR3 spans 12 amino acids. The V and J ends lost 2 bases and 10 bases respectively, with 9 bases between them. CDR1 is SGHNT, CDR2 YENEEA, per germline.